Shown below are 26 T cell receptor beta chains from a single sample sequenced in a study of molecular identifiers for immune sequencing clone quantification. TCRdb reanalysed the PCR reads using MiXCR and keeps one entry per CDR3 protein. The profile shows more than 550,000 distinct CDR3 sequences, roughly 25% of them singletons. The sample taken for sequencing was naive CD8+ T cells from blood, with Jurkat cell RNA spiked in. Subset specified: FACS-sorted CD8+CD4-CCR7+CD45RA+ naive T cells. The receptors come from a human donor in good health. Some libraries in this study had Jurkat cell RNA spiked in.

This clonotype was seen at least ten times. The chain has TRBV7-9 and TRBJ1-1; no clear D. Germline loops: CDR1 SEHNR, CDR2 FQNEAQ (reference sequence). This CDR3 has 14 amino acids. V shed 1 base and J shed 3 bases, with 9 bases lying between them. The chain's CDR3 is CASSLGVQYTEAFF. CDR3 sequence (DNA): TGTGCCAGCAGCTTAGGAGTACAGTACACTGAAGCTTTCTTT.

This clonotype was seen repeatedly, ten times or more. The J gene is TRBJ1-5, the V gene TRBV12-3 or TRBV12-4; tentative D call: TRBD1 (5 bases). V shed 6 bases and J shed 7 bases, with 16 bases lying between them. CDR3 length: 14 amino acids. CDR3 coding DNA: TGTGCCAGCAGCACCGTTGAAGGGGCCCAGCCCCAGCATTTT. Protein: CASSTVEGAQPQHF.

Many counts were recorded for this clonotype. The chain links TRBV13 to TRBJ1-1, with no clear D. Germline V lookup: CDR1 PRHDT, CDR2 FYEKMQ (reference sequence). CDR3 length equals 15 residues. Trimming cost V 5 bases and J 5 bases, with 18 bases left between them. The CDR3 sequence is CASSPAVDERTEAFF. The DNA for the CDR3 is TGTGCCAGCAGCCCCGCCGTCGACGAACGGACTGAAGCTTTCTTT.

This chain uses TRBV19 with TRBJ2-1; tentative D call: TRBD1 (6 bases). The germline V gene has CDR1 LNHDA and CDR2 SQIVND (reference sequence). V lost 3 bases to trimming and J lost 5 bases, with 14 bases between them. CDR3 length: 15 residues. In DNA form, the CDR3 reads TGTGCCAGTAGTATTGGGACAAGAACCGACAATGAGCAGTTCTTC. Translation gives CASSIGTRTDNEQFF.

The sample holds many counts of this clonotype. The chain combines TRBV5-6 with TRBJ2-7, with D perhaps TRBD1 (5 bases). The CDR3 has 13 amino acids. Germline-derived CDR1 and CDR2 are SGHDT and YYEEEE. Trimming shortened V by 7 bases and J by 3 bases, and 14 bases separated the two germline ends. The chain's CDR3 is CASSWVQGYEQYF. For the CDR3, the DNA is TGTGCCAGCTCCTGGGTCCAGGGCTACGAGCAGTACTTC.

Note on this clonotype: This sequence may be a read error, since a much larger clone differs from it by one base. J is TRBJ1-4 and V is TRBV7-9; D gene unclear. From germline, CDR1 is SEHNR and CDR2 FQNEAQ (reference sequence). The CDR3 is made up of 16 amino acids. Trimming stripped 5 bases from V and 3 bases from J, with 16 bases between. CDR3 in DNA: TGTGCCAGCAGCCAGATCGACCCCGACCCTAATGAAAAACTGTTTTTT. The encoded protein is CASSQIDPDPNEKLFF.

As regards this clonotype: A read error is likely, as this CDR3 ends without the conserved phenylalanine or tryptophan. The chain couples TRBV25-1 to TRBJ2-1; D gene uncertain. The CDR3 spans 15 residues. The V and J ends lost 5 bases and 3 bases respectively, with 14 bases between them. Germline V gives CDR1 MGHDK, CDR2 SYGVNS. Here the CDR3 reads CASSIAAEYYNEQFV. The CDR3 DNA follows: TGTGCCAGCAGTATTGCCGCAGAATACTACAATGAGCAGTTCGTC.

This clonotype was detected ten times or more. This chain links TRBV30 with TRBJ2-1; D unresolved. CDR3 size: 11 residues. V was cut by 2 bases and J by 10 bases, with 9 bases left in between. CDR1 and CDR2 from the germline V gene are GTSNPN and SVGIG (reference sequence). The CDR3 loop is CAWSNGGEQFF. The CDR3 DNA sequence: TGTGCCTGGAGTAACGGCGGAGAGCAGTTCTTC.

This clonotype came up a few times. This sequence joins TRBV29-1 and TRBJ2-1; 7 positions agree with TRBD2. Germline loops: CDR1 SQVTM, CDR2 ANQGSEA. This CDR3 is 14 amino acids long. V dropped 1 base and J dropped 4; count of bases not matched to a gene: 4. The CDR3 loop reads CSVEAQRGYNEQFF. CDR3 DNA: TGCAGCGTTGAAGCCCAGCGGGGTTACAATGAGCAGTTCTTC.

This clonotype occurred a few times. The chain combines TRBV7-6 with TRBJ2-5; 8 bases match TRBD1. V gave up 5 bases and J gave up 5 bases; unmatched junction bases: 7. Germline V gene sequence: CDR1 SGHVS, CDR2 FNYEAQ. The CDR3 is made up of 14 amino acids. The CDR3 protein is CASSPPGGWETQYF. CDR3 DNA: TGTGCCAGCAGCCCCCCAGGGGGCTGGGAGACCCAGTACTTC.

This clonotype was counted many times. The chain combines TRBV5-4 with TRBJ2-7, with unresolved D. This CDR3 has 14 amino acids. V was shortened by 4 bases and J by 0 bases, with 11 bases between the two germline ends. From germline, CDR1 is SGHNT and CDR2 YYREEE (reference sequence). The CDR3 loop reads CASSDGKSSYEQYF. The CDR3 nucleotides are TGTGCCAGCAGCGACGGCAAGAGCTCCTACGAGCAGTACTTC.

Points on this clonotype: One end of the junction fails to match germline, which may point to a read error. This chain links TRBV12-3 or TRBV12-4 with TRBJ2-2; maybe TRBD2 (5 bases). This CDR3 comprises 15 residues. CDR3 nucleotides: TGTGCCAGCAGAGACACTATTATGAAAACCGGGGAGCTGGTTTTT. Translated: CASRDTIMKTGELVF.

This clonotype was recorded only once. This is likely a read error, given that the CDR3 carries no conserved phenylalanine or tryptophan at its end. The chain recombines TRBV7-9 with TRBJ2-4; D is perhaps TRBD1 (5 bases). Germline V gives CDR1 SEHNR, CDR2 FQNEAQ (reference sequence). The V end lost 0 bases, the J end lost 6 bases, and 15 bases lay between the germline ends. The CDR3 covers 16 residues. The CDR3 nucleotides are TGTGCCAGCAGCTTAGCCCGACAGCCAGGCGTAAACATTCAGTACTAC. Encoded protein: CASSLARQPGVNIQYY.

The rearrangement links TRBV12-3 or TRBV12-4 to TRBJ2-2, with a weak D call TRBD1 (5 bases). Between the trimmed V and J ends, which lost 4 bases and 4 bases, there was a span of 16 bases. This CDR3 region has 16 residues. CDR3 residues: CASSSPRVGATGELFF. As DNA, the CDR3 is TGTGCCAGCAGTTCCCCACGGGTAGGGGCCACCGGGGAGCTGTTTTTT.

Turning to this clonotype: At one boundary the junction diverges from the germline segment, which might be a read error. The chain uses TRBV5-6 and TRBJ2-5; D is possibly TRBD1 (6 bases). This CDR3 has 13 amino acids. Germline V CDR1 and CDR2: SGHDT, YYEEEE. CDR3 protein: CAGSLTGLETQYF. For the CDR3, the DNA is TGTGCCGGCAGCTTAACAGGGTTGGAGACCCAGTACTTC.

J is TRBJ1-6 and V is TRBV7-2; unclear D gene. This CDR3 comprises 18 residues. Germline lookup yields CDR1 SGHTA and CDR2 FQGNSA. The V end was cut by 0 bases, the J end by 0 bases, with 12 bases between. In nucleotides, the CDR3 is TGTGCCAGCAGCTTAGCGCTCGGGAGTCGCTCCTATAATTCACCCCTCCACTTT. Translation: CASSLALGSRSYNSPLHF.

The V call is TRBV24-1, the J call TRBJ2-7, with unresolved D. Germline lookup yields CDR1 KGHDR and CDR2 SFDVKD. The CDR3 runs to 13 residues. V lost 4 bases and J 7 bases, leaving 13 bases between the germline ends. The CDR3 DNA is TGTGCCACCAGTGACAGACATTCTCTAGAGCAGTACTTC. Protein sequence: CATSDRHSLEQYF.

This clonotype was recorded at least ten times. CDR3 amino acids: CASSQVWSTEAFF. The CDR3 DNA reads TGCGCCAGCAGCCAAGTCTGGAGTACTGAAGCTTTCTTT. The chain employs TRBV4-1 and TRBJ1-1; D gene uncertain. From germline, CDR1 is MGHRA and CDR2 YSYEKL. The V gene lost 1 base and the J gene lost 5 bases, with 8 bases spanning the gap. CDR3 length equals 13 residues.

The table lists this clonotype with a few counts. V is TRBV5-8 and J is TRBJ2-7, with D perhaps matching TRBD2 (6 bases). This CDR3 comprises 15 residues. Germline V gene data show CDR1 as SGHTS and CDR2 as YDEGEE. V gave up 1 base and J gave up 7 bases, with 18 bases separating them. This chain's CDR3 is CASSLSSAFPLEQYF. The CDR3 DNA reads TGTGCCAGCAGCTTGTCTAGCGCGTTCCCTTTGGAGCAGTACTTC. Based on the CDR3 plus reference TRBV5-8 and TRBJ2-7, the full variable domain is EAGVTQSPTHLIKTRGQQATLRCSPISGHTSVYWYQQALGLGLQFLLWYDEGEERNRGNFPPRFSGRQFPNYSSELNVNALELEDSALYLCASSLSSAFPLEQYFGPGTRLTVT.

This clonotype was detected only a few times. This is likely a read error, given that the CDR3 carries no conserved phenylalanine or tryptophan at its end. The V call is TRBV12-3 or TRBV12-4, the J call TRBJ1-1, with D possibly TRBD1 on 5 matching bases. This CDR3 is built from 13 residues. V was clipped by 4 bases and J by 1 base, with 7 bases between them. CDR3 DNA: TGTGCCAGCAGTTCTCAGGGGAACACTGAAGCTTTCGTT. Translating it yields CASSSQGNTEAFV.

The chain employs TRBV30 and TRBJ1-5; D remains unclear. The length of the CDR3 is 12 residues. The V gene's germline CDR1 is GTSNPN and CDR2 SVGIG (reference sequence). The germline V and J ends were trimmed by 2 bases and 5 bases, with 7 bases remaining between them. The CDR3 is CAWSPGDQPQHF. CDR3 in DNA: TGTGCCTGGAGTCCCGGGGATCAGCCCCAGCATTTT.

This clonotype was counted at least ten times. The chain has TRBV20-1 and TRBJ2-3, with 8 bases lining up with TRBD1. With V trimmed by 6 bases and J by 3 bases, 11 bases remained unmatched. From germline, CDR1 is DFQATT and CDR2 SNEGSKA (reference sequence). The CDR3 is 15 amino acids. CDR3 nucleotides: TGCAGTGCCAGAAGGATGGACAGGGCAACAGATACGCAGTATTTT. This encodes CSARRMDRATDTQYF.

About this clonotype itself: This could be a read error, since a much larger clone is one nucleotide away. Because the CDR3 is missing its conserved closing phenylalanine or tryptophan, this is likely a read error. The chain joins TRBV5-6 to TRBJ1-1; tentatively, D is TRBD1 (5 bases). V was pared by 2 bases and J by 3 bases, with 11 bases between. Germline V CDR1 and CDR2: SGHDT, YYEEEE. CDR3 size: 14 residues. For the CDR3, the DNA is TGTGCCAGCAGCTTTCCCCTGGGGGACACTGAAGCTTTCCTT. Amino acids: CASSFPLGDTEAFL.

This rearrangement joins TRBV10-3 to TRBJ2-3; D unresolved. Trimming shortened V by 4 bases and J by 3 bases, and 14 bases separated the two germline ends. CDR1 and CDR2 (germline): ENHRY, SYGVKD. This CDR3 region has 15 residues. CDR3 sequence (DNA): TGTGCCATCAGTGGCACAGAAGACGGGACAGATACGCAGTATTTT. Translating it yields CAISGTEDGTDTQYF.

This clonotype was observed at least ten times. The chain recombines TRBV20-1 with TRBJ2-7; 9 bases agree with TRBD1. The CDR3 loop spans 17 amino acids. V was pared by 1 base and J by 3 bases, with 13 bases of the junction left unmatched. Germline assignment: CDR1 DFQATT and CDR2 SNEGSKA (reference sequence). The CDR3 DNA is TGCAGTGCTAGAGCCCGTGGCGGGACAGGGTCTTACTACGAGCAGTACTTC. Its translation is CSARARGGTGSYYEQYF.

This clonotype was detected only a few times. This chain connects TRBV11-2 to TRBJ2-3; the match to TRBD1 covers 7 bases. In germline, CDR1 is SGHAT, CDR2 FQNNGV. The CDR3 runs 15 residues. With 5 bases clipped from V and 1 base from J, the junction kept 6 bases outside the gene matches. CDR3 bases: TGTGCCAGCAGCCCTAACGGACAGGGCACAGATACGCAGTATTTT. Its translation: CASSPNGQGTDTQYF. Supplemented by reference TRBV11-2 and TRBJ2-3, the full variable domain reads EAGVAQSPRYKIIEKRQSVAFWCNPISGHATLYWYQQILGQGPKLLIQFQNNGVVDDSQLPKDRFSAERLKGVDSTLKIQPAKLEDSAVYLCASSPNGQGTDTQYFGPGTRLTVL.